The following is a T cell receptor beta chain sequence with its context. What it binds is not known. Treatment in this sample: approximately 10-day PBMC culture with coronavirus spike peptide pools or control peptides (ViraFEST assay). Ahead of the COVID-19 pandemic (2011-2018), the CD4+ T cells of the unexposed donor were collected. The germline gives CDR1 SGHVS, CDR2 FQNEAQ. Between the trimmed V and J ends, which lost 4 bases and 7 bases, there was a span of 8 bases. The CDR3 spans 12 residues. These data belong to a study of vaccination and CD4 T cells after COVID-19. Across the study: Cells were stimulated with overlapping spike peptides from SARS-CoV-2, HCoV-NL63, HCoV-OC43 and HCoV-229E. Cultures acting as controls obtained a CEFX pool, an HIV-1 Nef pool, or no peptide. Overall study findings and caveats: The authors studied relatively few convalescent patients and analyzed no early post-infection timepoints.

The Oncomine TCR Beta short-read assay was applied to DNA of cultured CD4+ T cells. Cultures of CD4+ T cells served as the source for extracting genomic DNA. TCRdb analysed the PCR reads with MiXCR anew, one entry per CDR3 protein. The sample consists of roughly 7,800 distinct CDR3 sequences, approximately 40% of them appearing once. The source material was CD4+ T cells from blood, cultured in vitro. The source is a human donor in good health. The V gene is TRBV7-8, the J gene TRBJ2-1, with D uncertain. The CDR3 loop is CASSSKYNEQFF. The CDR3 DNA follows: TGTGCCAGCAGCTCTAAGTATAATGAGCAGTTCTTC.